This is a list of T cell receptor beta chains from one sample in a study of blood T cell repertoires in COVID-19. Here immunoSEQ multiplex PCR was the method, and the copy in TCRdb shows in-frame clones only, minus some. This sample has 250,000 to 350,000 clones, with approximately 88% found just once. The sequenced sample was peripheral blood. The receptors shown here come from a human donor with COVID-19, enrolled during active disease. The donor label of this sample is uncertain. The CDR3 runs from the conserved cysteine through the conserved F or W. D genes are given only for firm matches. For some rows the clone size is stated as once, few or many, or as a class when expanded; others skip it.

CDR3 protein,CDR3 DNA,V gene,clone size,CDR3 length,J gene,D gene
CSAGGQAADTQYF,TGCAGTGCTGGTGGACAGGCTGCTGATACGCAGTATTTT,TRBV20-1,-,13,TRBJ2-3,TRBD1
CASTPIGTSVENEQFF,TGTGCCAGCACCCCCATCGGGACTAGCGTTGAAAATGAGCAGTTCTTC,TRBV5-5,-,16,TRBJ2-1,TRBD2
CASSQGRGLSYGYTF,TGTGCCAGCAGCCAAGGAAGAGGCCTTTCCTATGGCTACACCTTC,TRBV3-1/TRBV3-2,few,15,TRBJ1-2,-
CAWSVSRQGKANEKLFF,TGTGCCTGGAGTGTATCGCGACAGGGGAAAGCTAATGAAAAACTGTTTTTT,TRBV30,-,17,TRBJ1-4,TRBD1
CASSETGQGDLGYTF,TGTGCCAGCAGTGAAACGGGACAGGGGGATCTTGGCTACACCTTC,TRBV6-1,-,15,TRBJ1-2,TRBD1
CASRDDRGYEQYF,TGTGCCAGCAGAGATGACAGGGGGTACGAGCAGTACTTC,TRBV25-1,-,13,TRBJ2-7,TRBD1
CASSHRDIQYF,TGTGCCAGCAGCCACAGGGACATTCAGTACTTC,TRBV11-3,-,11,TRBJ2-4,-
CASSPLGLAGDEQYF,TGTGCCAGCAGCCCCCTCGGACTAGCGGGAGACGAGCAGTACTTC,TRBV5-6,-,15,TRBJ2-7,TRBD2
CASSQVTSGANEQFF,TGTGCCAGCAGCCAAGTGACTAGCGGGGCTAATGAGCAGTTCTTC,TRBV3-1/TRBV3-2,-,15,TRBJ2-1,TRBD2
CASGAGTGGTDTQYF,TGTGCCAGCGGAGCCGGGACAGGGGGCACAGATACGCAGTATTTT,TRBV9,-,15,TRBJ2-3,TRBD1
CAWKGVYSGANVLTF,TGTGCCTGGAAAGGGGTATACTCTGGGGCCAACGTCCTGACTTTC,TRBV30,-,15,TRBJ2-6,-
CASIPEGGRAYNEQFF,TGTGCCAGCATCCCTGAGGGCGGGAGAGCCTACAATGAGCAGTTCTTC,TRBV6-2/TRBV6-3,-,16,TRBJ2-1,TRBD2
CASRIPGQALEAFF,TGCGCCAGCAGAATCCCGGGACAGGCTCTAGAAGCTTTCTTT,TRBV5-1,-,14,TRBJ1-1,TRBD1
CASSIAEADTQYF,TGTGCCAGTAGTATAGCGGAGGCAGATACGCAGTATTTT,TRBV19,-,13,TRBJ2-3,-
CASSLDVAGAGREQYF,TGTGCCAGCAGCTTGGACGTGGCGGGAGCGGGCCGCGAGCAGTACTTC,TRBV5-4,-,16,TRBJ2-7,TRBD2
CAWSLYIGGEQYF,TGTGCCTGGAGCCTATATATCGGAGGCGAGCAGTACTTC,TRBV30,-,13,TRBJ2-7,-
CASSLRGETSGRNRNNEQFF,TGCGCCAGCAGCCTAAGAGGGGAGACTAGCGGGAGGAACAGGAACAATGAGCAGTTCTTC,TRBV4-1,-,20,TRBJ2-1,TRBD2
CASNQAGQETQYF,TGTGCCAGCAATCAAGCAGGACAAGAGACCCAGTACTTC,TRBV9,-,13,TRBJ2-5,-
CASRSGGERTEAFF,TGTGCCAGCAGAAGTGGCGGGGAAAGGACTGAAGCTTTCTTT,TRBV2,-,14,TRBJ1-1,-
CASSLESQNTEAFF,TGTGCCAGCAGCTTAGAATCCCAGAACACTGAAGCTTTCTTT,TRBV11-2,-,14,TRBJ1-1,-